This T cell receptor (beta chain) is from a study of blood T cell repertoires in COVID-19 (dated by TCRdb to about 2020). Regarding the research as a whole: Samples covering the acute and convalescent phases of COVID-19 were provided by collaborators in the United States, Italy and Spain. The dataset comprised deeply sampled blood TCRbeta repertoires from subjects exposed to, actively infected with, or recovered from COVID-19. The repertoires were released in a freely available public database meant as a resource for research on the immune response to SARS-CoV-2. The prospective study material was composed of cDNA or gDNA derived from T cells, B-cell-depleted T cells, or PBMCs. Sample metadata almost always included a de-identified subject ID, COVID-19 status, age in years and sex. Where available, HLA class I and class II types were obtained from metadata supplied by the sample provider rather than from assay-based typing. Samples came from the ongoing ImmuneRACE study (first 160 participants) plus 1,254 subjects from 6 global collaborators.

TCRbeta CDR3 regions were amplified from genomic DNA using the immunoSEQ Assay, a bias-controlled multiplex PCR. In the source study's methods: The number of nucleated cells in each sample was estimated from the amplification of reference gene primers within the assay. To quantify the absolute abundance of each unique TCRbeta CDR3 rearrangement, sequence reads were collapsed and filtered. For each sample, productive Simpson clonality was calculated as the square root of Simpson's diversity index across productive rearrangements. Here the immuneACCESS table is served through TCRdb, limited to in-frame sequences with V and J called. Missing clones are a known gap in these copies; in checked studies unresolved V genes cover under half, and the rest lacks a known reason. Clone size and the V and J calls come from that table; the DNA yielded D and trimming. A total of some 250,000 clones appear in this sample, 70% to 90% of them only once. Approximately 0.8% of the sample is held by the ten biggest clonotypes.

Notes on this clone: What this receptor recognizes is not known. Base qualities are missing; no much larger clone stands one base away.

Broader findings and caveats from the paper: The quantity of clinical and demographic metadata differed by source and by participant and was supplied without curation.

The collaborating institutions used their own protocols to collect whole blood in K2EDTA tubes. Collaborator samples were shipped for TCRbeta analysis as frozen whole blood, isolated PBMCs, or DNA extracted from either sample type. Sequencing used peripheral blood. This receptor was obtained from a woman in her 30s with acute or convalescent COVID-19.

Here the CDR3 is given as CASTTGLPHGYTF. The DNA sequence is TGTGCCAGCACGACAGGCCTACCCCATGGCTACACCTTC. The V gene is TRBV6-5 and the J gene is TRBJ1-2, and possibly TRBD1, on 6 matching bases. V loses 7 bases, J loses 6 bases, and the germline ends lie 15 bases apart. As encoded in the germline V gene, CDR1 is MNHEY while CDR2 is SVGAGI. Inclusive of the bounding cysteine and phenylalanine, the CDR3 is 13 residues long. CDR3 DNA only is kept here, 39 bases in frame from base 1.